This T cell receptor beta chain appears in the sequencing data of a study of blood T cell repertoires in COVID-19. Study background: COVID-19 samples from acute and convalescent phases originated in the United States, Italy and Spain.

This clone was seen a few times. Germline V gene lookup returns CDR1 SGHNT and CDR2 YENEEA. The CDR3 spans 16 residues. V lost 5 bases, J lost 6 bases, and 10 bases stayed unmatched. The repertoire was sequenced with immunoSEQ multiplex PCR; TCRdb's copy has only in-frame clones and lacks some. The sample carries approximately 180,000 clones, roughly 87% recorded once. The V call is TRBV11-3, the J call TRBJ1-3; 10 bases agree with TRBD1. This sequence originates from a woman aged 50 to 60 with acute or convalescent COVID-19. The source material was peripheral blood. The CDR3 bases are TGTGCCAGCAGCCCTGCGACAGGGGGCACGGAAAACACCATATATTTT. Its translation: CASSPATGGTENTIYF.